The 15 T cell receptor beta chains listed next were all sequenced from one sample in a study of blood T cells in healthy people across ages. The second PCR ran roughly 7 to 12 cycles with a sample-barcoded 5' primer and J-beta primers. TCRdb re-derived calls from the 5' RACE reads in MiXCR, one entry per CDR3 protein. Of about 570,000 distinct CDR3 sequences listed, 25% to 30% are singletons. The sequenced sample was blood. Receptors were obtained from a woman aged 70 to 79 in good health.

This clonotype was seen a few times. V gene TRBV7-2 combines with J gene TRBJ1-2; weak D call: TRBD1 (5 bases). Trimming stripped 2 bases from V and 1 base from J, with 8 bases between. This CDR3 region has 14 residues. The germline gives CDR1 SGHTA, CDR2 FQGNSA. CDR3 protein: CASSLSGNNYGYTF. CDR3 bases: TGTGCCAGCAGCTTATCAGGGAATAACTATGGCTACACCTTC.

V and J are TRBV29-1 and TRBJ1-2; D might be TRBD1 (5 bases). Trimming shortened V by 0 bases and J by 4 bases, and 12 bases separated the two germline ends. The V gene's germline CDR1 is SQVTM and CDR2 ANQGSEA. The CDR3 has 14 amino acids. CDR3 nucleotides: TGCAGCGTTGAAGAAATAGGCAGGGCCTATGGCTACACCTTC. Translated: CSVEEIGRAYGYTF.

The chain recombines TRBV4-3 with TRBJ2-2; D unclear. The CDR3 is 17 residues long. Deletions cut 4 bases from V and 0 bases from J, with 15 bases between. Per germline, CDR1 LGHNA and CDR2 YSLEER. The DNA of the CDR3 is TGCGCCAGCAGCCTAACTTGGGCCCACGCGAACACCGGGGAGCTGTTTTTT. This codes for CASSLTWAHANTGELFF.

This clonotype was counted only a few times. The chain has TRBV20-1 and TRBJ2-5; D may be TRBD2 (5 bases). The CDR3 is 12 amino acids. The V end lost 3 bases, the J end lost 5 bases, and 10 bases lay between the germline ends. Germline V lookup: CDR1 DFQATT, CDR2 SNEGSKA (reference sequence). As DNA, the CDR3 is TGCAGTGCTAGCAAAGGGAGCGAGACCCAGTACTTC. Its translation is CSASKGSETQYF.

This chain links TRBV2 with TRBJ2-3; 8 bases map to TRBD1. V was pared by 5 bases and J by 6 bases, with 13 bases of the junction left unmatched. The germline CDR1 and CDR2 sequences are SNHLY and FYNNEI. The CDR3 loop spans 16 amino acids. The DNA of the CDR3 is TGTGCCAGCAGTTTCTACAGGGGGATTAGGTCGGATACGCAGTATTTT. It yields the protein CASSFYRGIRSDTQYF. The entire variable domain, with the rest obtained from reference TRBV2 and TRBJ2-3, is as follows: EPEVTQTPSHQVTQMGQEVILRCVPISNHLYFYWYRQILGQKVEFLVSFYNNEISEKSEIFDDQFSVERPDGSNFTLKIRSTKLEDSAMYFCASSFYRGIRSDTQYFGPGTRLTVL.

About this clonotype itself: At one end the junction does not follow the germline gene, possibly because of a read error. The CDR3 nucleotides read TGTGCCAGCAGTGGAGGGGGCTCCCTATCCTACGAGCAGTCCTTC. Translated, it gives CASSGGGSLSYEQSF. The chain uses TRBV25-1 and TRBJ2-7, with 7 bases that match TRBD1. The CDR3 is 15 amino acids. From germline, CDR1 is MGHDK and CDR2 SYGVNS.

The CDR3 DNA reads TGCAGTGCTGACTCCCTCTCGGGGCAGGGCACAGATACGCAGTATTTT. This sequence encodes CSADSLSGQGTDTQYF. The V call is TRBV20-1, the J call TRBJ2-3; D may correspond to TRBD1 or TRBD2 (5 bases each). Germline lookup yields CDR1 DFQATT and CDR2 SNEGSKA (reference sequence). The CDR3 is 16 residues long. V was shortened by 5 bases and J by 1 base, with 19 bases between the two germline ends.

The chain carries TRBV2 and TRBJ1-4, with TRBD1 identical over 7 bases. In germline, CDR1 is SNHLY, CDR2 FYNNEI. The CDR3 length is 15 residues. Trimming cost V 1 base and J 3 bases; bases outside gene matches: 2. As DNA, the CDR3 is TGTGCCAGCAGTGAAGGGGACAGCCCTAATGAAAAACTGTTTTTT. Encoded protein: CASSEGDSPNEKLFF.

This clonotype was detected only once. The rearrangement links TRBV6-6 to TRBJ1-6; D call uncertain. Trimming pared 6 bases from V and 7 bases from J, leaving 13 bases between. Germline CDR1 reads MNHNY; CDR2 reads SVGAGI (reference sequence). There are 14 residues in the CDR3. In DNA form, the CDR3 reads TGTGCCAGCAGCGGAAATCCTCTGAATTCACCCCTCCACTTT. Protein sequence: CASSGNPLNSPLHF.

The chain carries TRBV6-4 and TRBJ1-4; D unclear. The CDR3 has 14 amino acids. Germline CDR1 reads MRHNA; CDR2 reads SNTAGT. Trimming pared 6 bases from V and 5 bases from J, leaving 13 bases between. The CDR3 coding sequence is TGTGCCAGCAGGGAGACCCCCCGGAATGAAAAACTGTTTTTT. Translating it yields CASRETPRNEKLFF.

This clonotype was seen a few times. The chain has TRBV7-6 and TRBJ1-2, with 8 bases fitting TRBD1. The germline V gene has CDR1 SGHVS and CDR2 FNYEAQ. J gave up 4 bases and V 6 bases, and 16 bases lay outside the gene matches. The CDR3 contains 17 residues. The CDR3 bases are TGTGCCAGCAGTTCTAAGACCCCAGGGGGCTCAGCCTATGGCTACACCTTC. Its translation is CASSSKTPGGSAYGYTF.

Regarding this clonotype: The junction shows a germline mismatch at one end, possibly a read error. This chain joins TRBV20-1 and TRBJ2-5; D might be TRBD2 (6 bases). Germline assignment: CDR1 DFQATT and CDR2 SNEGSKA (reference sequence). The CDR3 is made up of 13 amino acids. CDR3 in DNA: TGCAGTGCTAGACCCTCTGGCGGGGAGACCCGGTACTTC. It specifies CSARPSGGETRYF.

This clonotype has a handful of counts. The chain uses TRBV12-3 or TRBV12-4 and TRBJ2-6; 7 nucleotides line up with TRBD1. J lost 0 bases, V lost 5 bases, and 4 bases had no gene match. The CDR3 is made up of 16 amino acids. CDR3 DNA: TGTGCCAGCAGTCAGACAGGGTTCTCTGGGGCCAACGTCCTGACTTTC. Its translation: CASSQTGFSGANVLTF.

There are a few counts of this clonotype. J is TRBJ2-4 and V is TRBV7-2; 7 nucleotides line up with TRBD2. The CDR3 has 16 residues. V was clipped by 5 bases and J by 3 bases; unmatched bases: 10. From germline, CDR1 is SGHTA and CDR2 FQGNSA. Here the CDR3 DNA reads TGTGCCAGCAGCCAAAGGGGAGGGTCGGGCAAAAACATTCAGTACTTC. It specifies CASSQRGGSGKNIQYF.

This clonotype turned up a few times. CDR3 region: CAWRQGARNTIYF. CDR3 DNA sequence: TGTGCCTGGAGGCAGGGTGCCCGAAACACCATATATTTT. This chain connects TRBV30 to TRBJ1-3, with D possibly being TRBD1 (5 bases). CDR3 length: 13 amino acids. V lost 3 bases, J lost 5 bases, and 11 bases lay in between. Germline V gene data show CDR1 as GTSNPN and CDR2 as SVGIG (reference sequence).